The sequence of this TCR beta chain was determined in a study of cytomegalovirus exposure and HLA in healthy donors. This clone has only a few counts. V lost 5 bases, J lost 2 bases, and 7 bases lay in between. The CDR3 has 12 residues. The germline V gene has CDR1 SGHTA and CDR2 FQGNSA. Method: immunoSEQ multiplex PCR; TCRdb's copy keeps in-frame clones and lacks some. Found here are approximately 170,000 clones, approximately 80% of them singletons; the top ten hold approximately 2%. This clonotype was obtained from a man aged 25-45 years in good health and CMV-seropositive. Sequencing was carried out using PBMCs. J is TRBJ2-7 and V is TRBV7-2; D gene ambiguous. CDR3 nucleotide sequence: TGTGCCAGCAGCCTCAGAACCTACGAGCAGTACTTC. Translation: CASSLRTYEQYF.